The next 20 T cell receptor beta chains were all read from a single sample in a study of blood T cell repertoires in COVID-19. Here immunoSEQ multiplex PCR was the method, and the copy in TCRdb shows in-frame clones only, minus some. Of hundreds of thousands of clones in the sample, around 90% were seen once. Sequenced sample: peripheral blood. These receptors originate from a woman aged 50 to 60 who had recovered from COVID-19.

This chain connects TRBV11-2 to TRBJ2-7; a possible D gene is TRBD2 (6 bases). The germline V gene encodes CDR1 SGHAT and CDR2 FQNNGV. This CDR3 has 12 residues. Trimming stripped 2 bases from V and 9 bases from J, with 11 bases between. CDR3 residues: CASSLRLGGQYF. As DNA, the CDR3 is TGTGCCAGCAGCTTACGACTAGGCGGGCAGTACTTC. Combining the CDR3 with reference TRBV11-2 and TRBJ2-7 gives the whole variable domain EAGVAQSPRYKIIEKRQSVAFWCNPISGHATLYWYQQILGQGPKLLIQFQNNGVVDDSQLPKDRFSAERLKGVDSTLKIQPAKLEDSAVYLCASSLRLGGQYFGPGTRLTVT.

The chain carries TRBV30 and TRBJ1-2; D call uncertain. Germline-derived CDR1 and CDR2 are GTSNPN and SVGIG (reference sequence). The CDR3 length is 14 residues. The germline V and J ends were trimmed by 2 bases and 5 bases, with 15 bases remaining between them. The CDR3 protein is CAWSSYTAGYGYTF. CDR3 DNA sequence: TGTGCCTGGAGTAGCTACACGGCAGGATATGGCTACACCTTC.

The chain couples TRBV7-9 to TRBJ2-5; a possible D gene is TRBD2 (6 bases). The CDR3 totals 13 residues. Trimming removed 4 bases from V and 5 bases from J, with 11 bases in between. In germline, CDR1 is SEHNR, CDR2 FQNEAQ (reference sequence). CDR3 in amino acids: CASSSDYSETQYF. CDR3 coding DNA: TGTGCCAGCAGCTCGGACTATTCGGAGACCCAGTACTTC.

The chain recombines TRBV9 with TRBJ1-6, with TRBD1 as a possible D gene (6 bases). The CDR3 spans 14 residues. V shed 3 bases and J shed 4 bases, with 8 bases lying between them. The V gene's germline CDR1 is SGDLS and CDR2 YYNGEE. The CDR3 bases are TGTGCCAGCAGCGACGACAGGTATAATTCACCCCTCCACTTT. This encodes CASSDDRYNSPLHF.

CDR3 DNA: TGTGCCAGCAGCTTAGATATCAGGGAAGGGGCCTACGAGCAGTACTTC. This codes for CASSLDIREGAYEQYF. This chain joins TRBV11-2 and TRBJ2-7; D perhaps matches TRBD1 (5 bases). Deletions cut 0 bases from V and 2 bases from J, with 14 bases between. The CDR3 has 16 residues. The germline V gene has CDR1 SGHAT and CDR2 FQNNGV. Full variable domain (remainder filled in from reference TRBV11-2 and TRBJ2-7): EAGVAQSPRYKIIEKRQSVAFWCNPISGHATLYWYQQILGQGPKLLIQFQNNGVVDDSQLPKDRFSAERLKGVDSTLKIQPAKLEDSAVYLCASSLDIREGAYEQYFGPGTRLTVT.

This chain connects TRBV5-4 to TRBJ1-1; possible D gene TRBD1, 6 bases. Per the germline V gene, CDR1 is SGHNT and CDR2 is YYREEE (reference sequence). This CDR3 spans 13 amino acids. Trimming shortened V by 4 bases and J by 7 bases, and 14 bases separated the two germline ends. The CDR3 nucleotides read TGTGCCAGCAGCCGCACAGGGTCGATTGAAGCTTTCTTT. This translates into CASSRTGSIEAFF.

The J gene is TRBJ2-2, the V gene TRBV5-1; the match to TRBD1 covers 12 bases. CDR3 length: 17 residues. J was trimmed by 5 bases and V by 4 bases; bases with no gene match: 9. CDR1 is SGHRS and CDR2 is YFSETQ in the germline V gene. This CDR3 reads CASSPGQGAVGTGELFF. CDR3 DNA: TGCGCCAGCAGCCCGGGACAGGGGGCCGTGGGTACCGGGGAGCTGTTTTTT.

This clone was picked up one time. The chain is built from TRBV24-1 and TRBJ1-1; a possible D gene is TRBD1 (5 bases). The CDR3 has 16 residues. Germline loops: CDR1 KGHDR, CDR2 SFDVKD. Trimming stripped 2 bases from V and 5 bases from J, with 17 bases between. CDR3 DNA sequence: TGTGCCACCAGTGATTCCCGGGGAGGGGCAGGGACTGAAGCTTTCTTT. It is translated as CATSDSRGGAGTEAFF.

This chain uses TRBV9 with TRBJ1-5; no reliable D call. The CDR3 covers 18 residues. Germline lookup yields CDR1 SGDLS and CDR2 YYNGEE. CDR3 residues: CGLDGEPSLTGYNQPQHF. CDR3 nucleotide sequence: TGTGGTTTGGACGGGGAGCCGTCTTTGACGGGCTACAATCAGCCCCAGCATTTT.

J is TRBJ1-5 and V is TRBV7-8; unclear D gene. The CDR3 is 15 residues long. In germline, CDR1 is SGHVS, CDR2 FQNEAQ. V shed 5 bases and J shed 0 bases, with 11 bases lying between them. CDR3 DNA sequence: TGTGCCAGCAGCGCCCGAGGGTATAGCAATCAGCCCCAGCATTTT. It yields the protein CASSARGYSNQPQHF.

V is TRBV5-1 and J is TRBJ1-1, with TRBD1 identical over 8 bases. The germline V gene has CDR1 SGHRS and CDR2 YFSETQ. V dropped 0 bases and J dropped 7; count of bases not matched to a gene: 8. There are 15 residues in the CDR3. For the CDR3, the DNA is TGCGCCAGCAGCTTGGGTGGGGACAGGTTCGGTGAAGCTTTCTTT. This translates into CASSLGGDRFGEAFF. Drawing the rest from reference TRBV5-1 and TRBJ1-1, the complete variable domain is KAGVTQTPRYLIKTRGQQVTLSCSPISGHRSVSWYQQTPGQGLQFLFEYFSETQRNKGNFPGRFSGRQFSNSRSEMNVSTLELGDSALYLCASSLGGDRFGEAFFGQGTRLTVV.

In DNA, the CDR3 is TGTGCCATCAGTGCCTCCGGGAGGGGTAACGCTGAAGCTTTCTTT. This translates into CAISASGRGNAEAFF. The rearrangement joins TRBV10-3 to TRBJ1-1; maybe TRBD1 (5 bases). The CDR3 covers 15 residues. V gave up 4 bases and J gave up 6 bases, with 18 bases separating them. Germline V lookup: CDR1 ENHRY, CDR2 SYGVKD.

The gene calls are TRBV27 and TRBJ1-2; possibly TRBD1 for D (5 bases). Germline assignment: CDR1 MNHEY and CDR2 SMNVEV (reference sequence). The V and J ends lost 5 bases and 8 bases respectively, with 12 bases between them. This CDR3 has 12 amino acids. The CDR3 nucleotides are TGTGCCAGCAGTCCCAAGGCAGGGGGCTACACCTTC. Its translation: CASSPKAGGYTF.

The rearrangement uses TRBV7-9 and TRBJ2-7, with D perhaps TRBD1 (6 bases). The CDR3 runs to 15 residues. Trimming cost V 0 bases and J 1 base, with 10 bases left between them. The germline V gene has CDR1 SEHNR and CDR2 FQNEAQ (reference sequence). The CDR3 sequence is CASSLAGGRSYEQYF. DNA of the CDR3: TGTGCCAGCAGCTTAGCTGGGGGCAGATCCTACGAGCAGTACTTC. The full variable domain, its missing parts supplied by reference TRBV7-9 and TRBJ2-7, is DTGVSQNPRHKITKRGQNVTFRCDPISEHNRLYWYRQTLGQGPEFLTYFQNEAQLEKSRLLSDRFSAERPKGSFSTLEIQRTEQGDSAMYLCASSLAGGRSYEQYFGPGTRLTVT.

In this sample, this clone turned up a few times. DNA for the CDR3: TGTGCCAGCAGCTTAGGGCCACAGGGAAGTCAGCCCCAGCATTTT. Encoded protein: CASSLGPQGSQPQHF. The gene calls are TRBV7-8 and TRBJ1-5; tentatively, D is TRBD1 (6 bases). Germline V gives CDR1 SGHVS, CDR2 FQNEAQ. V was shortened by 1 base and J by 6 bases, with 13 bases between the two germline ends. The CDR3 has 15 amino acids.

V and J are TRBV5-1 and TRBJ1-1, with D tentatively TRBD1 (5 bases). V shed 1 base and J shed 7 bases, with 14 bases lying between them. The CDR3 length is 14 residues. The germline gives CDR1 SGHRS, CDR2 YFSETQ. CDR3 sequence reads: CASSLRQGAFEAFF. The CDR3 region has the DNA TGCGCCAGCAGCTTGAGGCAGGGCGCCTTTGAAGCTTTCTTT.

V is TRBV4-1 and J is TRBJ2-7; 11 bases agree with TRBD1. CDR3 length: 15 amino acids. Germline V lookup: CDR1 MGHRA, CDR2 YSYEKL. The junction had 5 bases not matched to a gene; V was cut back by 4 bases and J by 3 bases. The DNA of the CDR3 is TGCGCCAGCAGCCCCTGGGACAGGGGGTTCTACGAGCAGTACTTC. Translation gives CASSPWDRGFYEQYF.

The chain has TRBV4-2 and TRBJ2-3, with a tentative D call TRBD1 (7 bases). Germline V lookup: CDR1 LGHNA, CDR2 YNFKEQ. This CDR3 contains 15 residues. V lost 0 bases, J lost 5 bases, and 12 bases lay in between. The CDR3 coding sequence is TGTGCCAGCAGCCAAGACAGGGGGGCAGGAGATACGCAGTATTTT. It specifies CASSQDRGAGDTQYF.

J is TRBJ1-1 and V is TRBV6-5; 8 positions match TRBD1. Germline assignment: CDR1 MNHEY and CDR2 SVGAGI. V lost 6 bases, J lost 5 bases, and 5 bases stayed unmatched. CDR3 length: 13 residues. The CDR3 nucleotides are TGTGCCAGCAGGGTAGACAGGGGAACTGAAGCTTTCTTT. Translating gives CASRVDRGTEAFF.

The J gene is TRBJ1-2, the V gene TRBV2, with D possibly being TRBD1 (6 bases). Looked up from germline, CDR1 is SNHLY and CDR2 is FYNNEI. The CDR3 is made up of 16 amino acids. Trimming took off 6 bases at V and 1 base at J, with 18 bases between the two ends. The CDR3, as DNA: TGTGCCAGCAGCCCTCAAAGCCAGGGGTTTAACTATGGCTACACCTTC. Translating it yields CASSPQSQGFNYGYTF.